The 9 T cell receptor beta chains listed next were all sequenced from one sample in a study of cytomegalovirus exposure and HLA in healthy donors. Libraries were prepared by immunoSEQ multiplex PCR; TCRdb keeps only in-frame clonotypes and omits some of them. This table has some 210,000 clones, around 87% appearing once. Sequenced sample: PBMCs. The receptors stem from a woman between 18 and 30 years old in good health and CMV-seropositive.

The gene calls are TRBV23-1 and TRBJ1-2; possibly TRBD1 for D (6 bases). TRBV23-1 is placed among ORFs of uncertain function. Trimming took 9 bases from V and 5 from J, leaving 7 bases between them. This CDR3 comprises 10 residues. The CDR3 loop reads CARGGYGYTF. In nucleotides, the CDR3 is TGCGCCAGAGGGGGATATGGCTACACCTTC.

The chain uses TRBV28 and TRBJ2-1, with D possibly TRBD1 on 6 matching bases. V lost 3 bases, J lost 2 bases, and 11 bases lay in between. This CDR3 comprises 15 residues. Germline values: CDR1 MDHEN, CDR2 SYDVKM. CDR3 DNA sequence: TGTGCCAGCAGTTTGAACAGGGATCCCTACAATGAGCAGTTCTTC. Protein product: CASSLNRDPYNEQFF.

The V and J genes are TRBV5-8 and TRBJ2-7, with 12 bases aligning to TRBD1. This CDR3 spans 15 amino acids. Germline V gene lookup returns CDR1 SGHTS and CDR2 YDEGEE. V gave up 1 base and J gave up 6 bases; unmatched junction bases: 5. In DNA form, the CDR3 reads TGTGCCAGCAGCTTGACCGGGACAGGGGGCGGCGAGCAGTACTTC. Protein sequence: CASSLTGTGGGEQYF.

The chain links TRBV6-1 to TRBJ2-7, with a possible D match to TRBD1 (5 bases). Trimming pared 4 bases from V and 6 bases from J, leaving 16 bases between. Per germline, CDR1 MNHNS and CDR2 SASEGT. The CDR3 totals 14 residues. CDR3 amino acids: CASSGQLQASEQYF. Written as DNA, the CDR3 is TGTGCCAGCAGTGGACAGTTACAAGCATCCGAGCAGTACTTC.

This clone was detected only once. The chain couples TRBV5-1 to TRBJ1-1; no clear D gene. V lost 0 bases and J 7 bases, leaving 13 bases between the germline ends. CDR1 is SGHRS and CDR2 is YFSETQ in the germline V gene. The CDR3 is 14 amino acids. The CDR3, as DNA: TGCGCCAGCAGCTTGGGGTCCACCTCGAGTGAAGCTTTCTTT. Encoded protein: CASSLGSTSSEAFF. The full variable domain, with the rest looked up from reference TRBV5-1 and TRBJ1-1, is KAGVTQTPRYLIKTRGQQVTLSCSPISGHRSVSWYQQTPGQGLQFLFEYFSETQRNKGNFPGRFSGRQFSNSRSEMNVSTLELGDSALYLCASSLGSTSSEAFFGQGTRLTVV.

This CDR3 reads CASSLDLSEQFF. The CDR3 DNA reads as TGTGCCAGCAGCTTGGATCTGAGTGAGCAGTTCTTC. The rearrangement links TRBV5-8 to TRBJ2-1; D not certain. The V and J ends lost 0 bases and 9 bases respectively, with 7 bases between them. This CDR3 is built from 12 residues. Germline V gene lookup returns CDR1 SGHTS and CDR2 YDEGEE.

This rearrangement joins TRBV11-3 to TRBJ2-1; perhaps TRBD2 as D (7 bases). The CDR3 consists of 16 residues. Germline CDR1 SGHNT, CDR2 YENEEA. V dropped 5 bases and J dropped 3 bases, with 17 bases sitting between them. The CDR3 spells CASSPGGGDGYNEQFF. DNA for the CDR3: TGTGCCAGCAGCCCGGGGGGCGGGGATGGCTACAATGAGCAGTTCTTC.

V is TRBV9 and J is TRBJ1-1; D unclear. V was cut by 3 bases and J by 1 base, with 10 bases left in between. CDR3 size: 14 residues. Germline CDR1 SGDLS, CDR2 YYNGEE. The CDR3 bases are TGTGCCAGCAGCGAAGAAGGAGGGAACACTGAAGCTTTCTTT. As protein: CASSEEGGNTEAFF.

In DNA, the CDR3 is TGTGCCAGCAGCTTACGGGACACTCGGCAGGCTTTCTTT. The encoded protein is CASSLRDTRQAFF. The chain recombines TRBV5-4 with TRBJ1-1; D perhaps matches TRBD1 (6 bases). This CDR3 has 13 residues. Germline loops: CDR1 SGHNT, CDR2 YYREEE (reference sequence). V was cut by 2 bases and J by 11 bases, with 16 bases left in between.